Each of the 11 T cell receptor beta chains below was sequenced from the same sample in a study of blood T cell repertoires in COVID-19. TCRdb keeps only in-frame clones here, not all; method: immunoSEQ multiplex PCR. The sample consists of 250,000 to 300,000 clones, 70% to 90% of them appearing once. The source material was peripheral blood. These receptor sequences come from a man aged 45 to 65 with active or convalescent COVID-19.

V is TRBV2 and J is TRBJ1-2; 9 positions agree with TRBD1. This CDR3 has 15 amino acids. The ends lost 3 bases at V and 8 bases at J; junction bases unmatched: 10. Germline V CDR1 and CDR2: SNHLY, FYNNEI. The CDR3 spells CASSEGGGDRVGYTF. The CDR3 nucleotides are TGTGCCAGCAGTGAGGGAGGCGGGGACAGGGTCGGCTACACCTTC.

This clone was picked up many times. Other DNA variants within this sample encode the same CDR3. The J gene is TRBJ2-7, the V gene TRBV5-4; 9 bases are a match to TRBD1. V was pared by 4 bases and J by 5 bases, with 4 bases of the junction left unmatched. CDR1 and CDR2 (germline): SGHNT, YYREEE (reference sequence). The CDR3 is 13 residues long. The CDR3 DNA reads TGTGCCAGCAGCCTTACAGGGGGCGACGAGCAGTACTTC. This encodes CASSLTGGDEQYF.

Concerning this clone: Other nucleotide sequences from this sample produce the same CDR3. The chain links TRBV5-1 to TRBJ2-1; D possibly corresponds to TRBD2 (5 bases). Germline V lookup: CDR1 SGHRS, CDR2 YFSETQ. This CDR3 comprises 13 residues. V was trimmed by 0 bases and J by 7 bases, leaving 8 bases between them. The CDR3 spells CASSLGLANEQFF. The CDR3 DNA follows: TGCGCCAGCAGCTTGGGGCTAGCTAATGAGCAGTTCTTC.

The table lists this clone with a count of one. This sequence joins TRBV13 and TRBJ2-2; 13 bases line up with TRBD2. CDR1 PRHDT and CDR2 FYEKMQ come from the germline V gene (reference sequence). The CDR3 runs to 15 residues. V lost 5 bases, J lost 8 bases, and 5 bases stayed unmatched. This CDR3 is CASSKTSGRTGELFF. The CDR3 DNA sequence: TGTGCCAGCAGCAAGACTAGCGGGAGGACTGGGGAGCTGTTTTTT.

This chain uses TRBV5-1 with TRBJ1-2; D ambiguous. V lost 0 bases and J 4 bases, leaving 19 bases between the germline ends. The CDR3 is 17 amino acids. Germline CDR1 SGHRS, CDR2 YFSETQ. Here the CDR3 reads CASSLAPAEGRSYGYTF. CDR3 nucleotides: TGCGCCAGCAGCTTGGCCCCCGCGGAAGGGAGAAGCTATGGCTACACCTTC.

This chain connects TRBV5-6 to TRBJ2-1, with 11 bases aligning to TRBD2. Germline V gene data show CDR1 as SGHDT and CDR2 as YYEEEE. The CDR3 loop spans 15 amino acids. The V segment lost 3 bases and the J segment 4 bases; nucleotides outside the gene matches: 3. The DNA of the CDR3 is TGTGCCAGCAGCTATAGACTAGCGGGGTACAATGAGCAGTTCTTC. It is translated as CASSYRLAGYNEQFF.

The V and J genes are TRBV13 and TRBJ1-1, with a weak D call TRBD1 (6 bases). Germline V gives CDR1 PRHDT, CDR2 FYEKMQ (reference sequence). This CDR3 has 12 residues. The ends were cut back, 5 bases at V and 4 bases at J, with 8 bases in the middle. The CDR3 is CASSKGGTEAFF. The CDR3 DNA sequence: TGTGCCAGCAGCAAAGGGGGCACTGAAGCTTTCTTT.

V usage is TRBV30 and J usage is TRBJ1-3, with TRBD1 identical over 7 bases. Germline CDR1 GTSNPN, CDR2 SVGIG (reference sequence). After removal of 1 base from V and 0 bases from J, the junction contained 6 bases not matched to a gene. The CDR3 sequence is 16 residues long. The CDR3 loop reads CAWSDYRGSSGNTIYF. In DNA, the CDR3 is TGTGCCTGGAGTGACTACAGGGGAAGCTCTGGAAACACCATATATTTT.

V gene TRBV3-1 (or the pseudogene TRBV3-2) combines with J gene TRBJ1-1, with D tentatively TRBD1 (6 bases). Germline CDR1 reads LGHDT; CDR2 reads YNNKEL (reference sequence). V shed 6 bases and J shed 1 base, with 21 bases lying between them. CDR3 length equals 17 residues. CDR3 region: CASSHTYLRQENTEAFF. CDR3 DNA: TGTGCCAGCAGTCACACATACCTAAGACAGGAGAACACTGAAGCTTTCTTT.

CDR3 sequence reads: CASGLPYGGELFF. CDR3 DNA: TGCGCCAGCGGTCTCCCCTACGGCGGGGAGCTGTTTTTT. The genes are TRBV5-1 and TRBJ2-2; D is uncertain. Trimming shortened V by 7 bases and J by 7 bases, and 14 bases separated the two germline ends. Germline lookup yields CDR1 SGHRS and CDR2 YFSETQ. The CDR3 extends over 13 amino acids.

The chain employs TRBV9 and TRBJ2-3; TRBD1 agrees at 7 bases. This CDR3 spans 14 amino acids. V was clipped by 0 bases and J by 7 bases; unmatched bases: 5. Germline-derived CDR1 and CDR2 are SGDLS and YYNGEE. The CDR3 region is CASSVALQGNTQYF. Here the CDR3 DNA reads TGTGCCAGCAGCGTAGCCCTACAGGGGAATACGCAGTATTTT.